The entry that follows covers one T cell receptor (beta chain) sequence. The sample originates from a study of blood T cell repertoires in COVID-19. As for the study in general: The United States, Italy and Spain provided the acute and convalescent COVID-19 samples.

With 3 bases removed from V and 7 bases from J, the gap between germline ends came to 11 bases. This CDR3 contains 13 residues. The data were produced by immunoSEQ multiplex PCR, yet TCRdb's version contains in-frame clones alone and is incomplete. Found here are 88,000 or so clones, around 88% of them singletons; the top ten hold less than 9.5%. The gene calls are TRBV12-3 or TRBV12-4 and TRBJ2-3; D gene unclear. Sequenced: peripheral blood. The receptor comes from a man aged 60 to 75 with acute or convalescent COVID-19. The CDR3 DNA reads TGTGCCAGCAGTTTGGTTACTTCTCATACGCAGTATTTT. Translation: CASSLVTSHTQYF.